This paragraph reports one TCR beta chain. Other nucleotide sequences in the sample specify the same CDR3. TCRdb keeps only in-frame clones here, not all; method: immunoSEQ multiplex PCR. The data hold 150,000 to 200,000 clones, with 82% observed a single time. Trimming stripped 3 bases from V and 5 bases from J, with 4 bases between. The CDR3 is 11 residues long. Germline V CDR1 and CDR2: LNHDA, SQIVND (reference sequence). These data originate in a study of blood T cell repertoires in COVID-19. The specimen was peripheral blood. The receptor was derived from a middle-aged woman with COVID-19, enrolled during active disease. The chain combines TRBV19 with TRBJ2-5; D uncertain. CDR3 nucleotides: TGTGCCAGTAGTATCAGGGAGACCCAGTACTTC. Amino acid sequence: CASSIRETQYF.